Listed below are T cell receptor beta chains from one sample, sequenced in a study of shared clonotypes between healthy human individuals. This table comes from immunoSEQ multiplex PCR, and its TCRdb copy is limited to in-frame clones, with some not included. Of about 1.1 million clones in the sample, around three quarters were seen once. The sample comprised memory CD4+ T cells from PBMCs. The receptors come from a man between 18 and 29 years old in good health. Some clones in this sample may be carry-over from other donors' samples. The CDR3 runs from the conserved cysteine through the conserved F or W. A D gene is named only where the DNA matches it firmly. Not every row has a clone size; where given, it reads once, few, many or a size class.

clone_size: NA
d_call: NA
v_call: TRBV5-4
j_call: TRBJ1-1
cdr3_nt: TGTGCCAGCAGCCGGAGGGGGGGATCGAACACTGAAGCTTTCTTT
cdr3_aa: CASSRRGGSNTEAFF

clone_size: NA
d_call: NA
v_call: TRBV5-4
j_call: TRBJ2-4
cdr3_nt: TGTGCCAGCAGCGACAAACAAAAAGCCAAAAACATTCAGTACTTC
cdr3_aa: CASSDKQKAKNIQYF

clone_size: once
d_call: TRBD1
v_call: TRBV28
j_call: TRBJ1-4
cdr3_nt: TGTGCCAGCAGTACCGGGACAGGGGTTGAAAAACTGTTTTTT
cdr3_aa: CASSTGTGVEKLFF

clone_size: NA
d_call: TRBD2
v_call: TRBV7-2
j_call: TRBJ2-1
cdr3_nt: TGTGCCAGCAGCTTACTAGCGGGTGAGCAGTTCTTC
cdr3_aa: CASSLLAGEQFF

clone_size: NA
d_call: TRBD1
v_call: TRBV18
j_call: TRBJ1-1
cdr3_nt: TGTGCCAGCTCTCCGGACAGGGAGGGTGAAGCTTTCTTT
cdr3_aa: CASSPDREGEAFF

clone_size: NA
d_call: TRBD1
v_call: TRBV28
j_call: TRBJ1-6
cdr3_nt: TGTGCCAGCAGTTCGCCGACAGGGAGGGACTCCTATAATTCACCCCTCCACTTT
cdr3_aa: CASSSPTGRDSYNSPLHF

clone_size: NA
d_call: NA
v_call: TRBV28
j_call: TRBJ2-7
cdr3_nt: TGTGCCAGCACCCGGACAGCCCCCTACGAGCAGTACTTC
cdr3_aa: CASTRTAPYEQYF

clone_size: NA
d_call: NA
v_call: TRBV11-2
j_call: TRBJ2-1
cdr3_nt: TGTGCCAGCAGCTCACCCAGTGGCGCCTCCTACAATGAGCAGTTCTTC
cdr3_aa: CASSSPSGASYNEQFF

clone_size: NA
d_call: TRBD2
v_call: TRBV6-1
j_call: TRBJ2-7
cdr3_nt: TGTGCCAGCAGTCAGGTCGGACTAGCGGGATACGAGCAGTACTTC
cdr3_aa: CASSQVGLAGYEQYF

clone_size: NA
d_call: NA
v_call: TRBV2
j_call: TRBJ1-5
cdr3_nt: TGTGCCAGCAGTGACAGTGGGGGTAGGCAGCCCCAGCATTTT
cdr3_aa: CASSDSGGRQPQHF

clone_size: NA
d_call: TRBD2
v_call: TRBV30
j_call: TRBJ2-5
cdr3_nt: TGTGCCTGGAGCATAGCGGGAGGGCCAGGTGAGACCCAGTACTTC
cdr3_aa: CAWSIAGGPGETQYF

clone_size: NA
d_call: TRBD1
v_call: TRBV11-2
j_call: TRBJ1-4
cdr3_nt: TGTGCCAGCAGCTTGACAGGGGCTGATAATGAAAAACTGTTTTTT
cdr3_aa: CASSLTGADNEKLFF

clone_size: NA
d_call: NA
v_call: TRBV14
j_call: TRBJ2-3
cdr3_nt: TGTGCCAGCAGCCAACTGCAGGGGTACGGCACAGATACGCAGTATTTT
cdr3_aa: CASSQLQGYGTDTQYF

clone_size: NA
d_call: TRBD2
v_call: TRBV29-1
j_call: TRBJ2-1
cdr3_nt: TGCAGCGTTCAGCGGGACTACAATGAGCAGTTCTTC
cdr3_aa: CSVQRDYNEQFF

clone_size: once
d_call: NA
v_call: TRBV5-4
j_call: TRBJ1-1
cdr3_nt: TGTGCCAGCAGCCAGGGTGTTCGTGGTAAAAGAAACACTGAAGCTTTCTTT
cdr3_aa: CASSQGVRGKRNTEAFF

clone_size: few
d_call: NA
v_call: TRBV19
j_call: TRBJ1-5
cdr3_nt: TGTGCCAGCGGACAGAATAGCAATCAGCCCCAGCATTTT
cdr3_aa: CASGQNSNQPQHF

clone_size: NA
d_call: NA
v_call: TRBV7-2
j_call: TRBJ2-1
cdr3_nt: TGTGCCAGCAGCTTGGAGGGACTCCCTGGCAATGAGCAGTTCTTC
cdr3_aa: CASSLEGLPGNEQFF

clone_size: NA
d_call: NA
v_call: TRBV12-5
j_call: TRBJ1-2
cdr3_nt: TGTGCTAGTGGCCAAGCAGGGACCTATGGCTACACCTTC
cdr3_aa: CASGQAGTYGYTF

clone_size: NA
d_call: TRBD2
v_call: TRBV9
j_call: TRBJ2-5
cdr3_nt: TGTGCCAGCAGCGAGGGGAGCGGGCGGGGGGAAGAGACCCAGTACTTC
cdr3_aa: CASSEGSGRGEETQYF

clone_size: NA
d_call: NA
v_call: TRBV9
j_call: TRBJ2-1
cdr3_nt: TGTGCCAGCAGTCTCGCCTGGAATGAGCAGTTCTTC
cdr3_aa: CASSLAWNEQFF

clone_size: NA
d_call: TRBD2
v_call: TRBV7-2
j_call: TRBJ2-1
cdr3_nt: TGTGCCAGCAGCTTAGCACTAGCGGAAGCCGGTGAGCAGTTCTTC
cdr3_aa: CASSLALAEAGEQFF

clone_size: NA
d_call: NA
v_call: TRBV5-1
j_call: TRBJ1-3
cdr3_nt: TGCGCCAGCAGCGACGGGACCCCGGGGTCTGGAAACACCATATATTTT
cdr3_aa: CASSDGTPGSGNTIYF

clone_size: NA
d_call: TRBD2
v_call: TRBV7-3
j_call: TRBJ2-7
cdr3_nt: TGTGCCAGCAGCATCAATAGCGGGAGGAGCGAGCAGTACTTC
cdr3_aa: CASSINSGRSEQYF

clone_size: NA
d_call: TRBD2
v_call: TRBV7-3
j_call: TRBJ2-1
cdr3_nt: TGTGCCAGCAGCCCTACTAGCGGGAAGGGTCGTGAGCAGTTCTTC
cdr3_aa: CASSPTSGKGREQFF

clone_size: few
d_call: TRBD2
v_call: TRBV11-2
j_call: TRBJ2-1
cdr3_nt: TGTGCCAGCAGAAGACTAGCGGGAGGAAGGGGAAATGAGCAGTTCTTC
cdr3_aa: CASRRLAGGRGNEQFF

clone_size: NA
d_call: NA
v_call: TRBV28
j_call: TRBJ2-2
cdr3_nt: TGTGCCAGCAGGGTATCTCAGAGATTCACCGGGGAGCTGTTTTTT
cdr3_aa: CASRVSQRFTGELFF

clone_size: NA
d_call: TRBD1
v_call: TRBV19
j_call: TRBJ2-2
cdr3_nt: TGTGCCAGTAGTGCGACAGGGTCCGGGGAGCTGTTTTTT
cdr3_aa: CASSATGSGELFF

clone_size: NA
d_call: NA
v_call: TRBV30
j_call: TRBJ1-2
cdr3_nt: TGTGCCTGGAGGATCGCCGGGGGGCGGGGTGGCTACACCTTC
cdr3_aa: CAWRIAGGRGGYTF

clone_size: few
d_call: NA
v_call: TRBV7-9
j_call: TRBJ1-4
cdr3_nt: TGTGCCAGCAGCTCGGATAGGGGGAGGGAAAAACTGTTTTTT
cdr3_aa: CASSSDRGREKLFF

clone_size: few
d_call: NA
v_call: TRBV21-1
j_call: TRBJ2-7
cdr3_nt: TGTGCCAGCACCAGGGGGCACTACGAGCAGTACTTC
cdr3_aa: CASTRGHYEQYF

clone_size: many
d_call: NA
v_call: TRBV7-9
j_call: TRBJ2-3
cdr3_nt: TGTGCCAGCAGCAAGTGGGGGGCGGAAAGCACAGATACGCAGTATTTT
cdr3_aa: CASSKWGAESTDTQYF

clone_size: many
d_call: TRBD2
v_call: TRBV7-2
j_call: TRBJ2-5
cdr3_nt: TGTGCCAGCAGCTTCCTAGCGGGGGGGGGAGAGACCCAGTACTTC
cdr3_aa: CASSFLAGGGETQYF

clone_size: NA
d_call: NA
v_call: TRBV5-1
j_call: TRBJ1-3
cdr3_nt: TGCGCCAGCAGCTTGGCGACGTTAGGCCTCTCTGGAAACACCATATATTTT
cdr3_aa: CASSLATLGLSGNTIYF

clone_size: once
d_call: NA
v_call: TRBV28
j_call: TRBJ2-7
cdr3_nt: TGTGCCAGCACGGGCACCACCTACGAGCAGTACTTC
cdr3_aa: CASTGTTYEQYF

clone_size: NA
d_call: TRBD2
v_call: TRBV7-2
j_call: TRBJ2-3
cdr3_nt: TGTGCCAGCAGCTTAAGGCTAGCGGGACGGGTAGATACGCAGTATTTT
cdr3_aa: CASSLRLAGRVDTQYF

clone_size: NA
d_call: NA
v_call: TRBV14
j_call: TRBJ1-2
cdr3_nt: TGTGCCAGCAGCCCACAGGGTAACTATGGCTACACCTTC
cdr3_aa: CASSPQGNYGYTF

clone_size: NA
d_call: NA
v_call: TRBV5-6
j_call: TRBJ2-5
cdr3_nt: TGTGCCAGCAGCTTGGGGCCAGGGACGGAGACCCAGTACTTC
cdr3_aa: CASSLGPGTETQYF

clone_size: NA
d_call: NA
v_call: TRBV27
j_call: TRBJ2-3
cdr3_nt: TGTGCCAGTTGCCGCGAGAATACGCAGTATTTT
cdr3_aa: CASCRENTQYF

clone_size: NA
d_call: NA
v_call: TRBV7-8
j_call: TRBJ1-1
cdr3_nt: TGTGCCAGCAGCTTCTTATCCAACACTGAAGCTTTCTTT
cdr3_aa: CASSFLSNTEAFF

clone_size: NA
d_call: TRBD2
v_call: TRBV2
j_call: TRBJ2-2
cdr3_nt: TGTGCCAGCAGTCCGGACCTAGCGGGATACACCGGGGAGCTGTTTTTT
cdr3_aa: CASSPDLAGYTGELFF

clone_size: once
d_call: NA
v_call: TRBV5-8
j_call: TRBJ2-5
cdr3_nt: TGTGCCAGCAGCACCAATCTGGTTGGTTTGGAGACCCAGTACTTC
cdr3_aa: CASSTNLVGLETQYF

clone_size: once
d_call: TRBD2
v_call: TRBV4-2
j_call: TRBJ2-1
cdr3_nt: TGTGCCAGCAGCCTAACGTCCGGGACTAGCGACTACAATGAGCAGTTCTTC
cdr3_aa: CASSLTSGTSDYNEQFF

clone_size: NA
d_call: NA
v_call: TRBV7-9
j_call: TRBJ2-3
cdr3_nt: TGTGCCAGCAGCTTTCCCCGGGGAGGCGCCCTTGGCACAGATACGCAGTATTTT
cdr3_aa: CASSFPRGGALGTDTQYF

clone_size: NA
d_call: TRBD1
v_call: TRBV28
j_call: TRBJ2-5
cdr3_nt: TGTGCCAGCAGTTCCACCCTACAGGGGGCTCATAGGGAGACCCAGTACTTC
cdr3_aa: CASSSTLQGAHRETQYF

clone_size: NA
d_call: NA
v_call: TRBV19
j_call: TRBJ2-6
cdr3_nt: TGTGCCAGTAGTATGCACGGTTACAACGTCCTGACTTTC
cdr3_aa: CASSMHGYNVLTF

clone_size: NA
d_call: NA
v_call: TRBV19
j_call: TRBJ2-1
cdr3_nt: TGTGCCAGTAGGACAGGTTTTGAGCAGTTCTTC
cdr3_aa: CASRTGFEQFF

clone_size: NA
d_call: TRBD2
v_call: TRBV2
j_call: TRBJ2-1
cdr3_nt: TGTGCCAGCAGCCCTACTAGCGGGAGCGTCAATGAGCAGTTCTTC
cdr3_aa: CASSPTSGSVNEQFF

clone_size: NA
d_call: NA
v_call: TRBV7-8
j_call: TRBJ1-1
cdr3_nt: TGTGCCAGCAGCTTAGTTTATAGGAACACTGAAGCTTTCTTT
cdr3_aa: CASSLVYRNTEAFF

clone_size: NA
d_call: NA
v_call: TRBV5-8
j_call: TRBJ2-5
cdr3_nt: TGTGCCAGCAGCTTTGGCGACATGCCGGGGGAGACCCAGTACTTC
cdr3_aa: CASSFGDMPGETQYF

clone_size: NA
d_call: NA
v_call: TRBV19
j_call: TRBJ2-2
cdr3_nt: TGTGCCAAGGCAGCAGGCGGACGGGGAGCTGTTTTT
cdr3_aa: CAKAAGGRGAVF

clone_size: NA
d_call: NA
v_call: TRBV27
j_call: TRBJ2-6
cdr3_nt: TGTGCCAGCAGTTTATCGACCGGGGCCAACGTCCTGACTTTC
cdr3_aa: CASSLSTGANVLTF

clone_size: NA
d_call: NA
v_call: TRBV7-8
j_call: TRBJ2-5
cdr3_nt: TGTGCCAGCAGCTTAGACCGGCAAGAGACCCAGTACTTC
cdr3_aa: CASSLDRQETQYF

clone_size: many
d_call: TRBD1
v_call: TRBV2
j_call: TRBJ2-1
cdr3_nt: TGTGCCAGCAGTCCTGCCCGACAGGGCAATGAGCAGTTCTTC
cdr3_aa: CASSPARQGNEQFF

clone_size: NA
d_call: NA
v_call: TRBV7-3
j_call: TRBJ2-1
cdr3_nt: TGTGCCAGCAGCCCGCTGGGGGGTGCCTACAATGAGCAGTTCTTC
cdr3_aa: CASSPLGGAYNEQFF

clone_size: NA
d_call: TRBD2
v_call: TRBV30
j_call: TRBJ2-7
cdr3_nt: TGTGCCTGGAGAGCTAGCGGGAGAACCTACGAGCAGTACTTC
cdr3_aa: CAWRASGRTYEQYF

clone_size: NA
d_call: NA
v_call: TRBV5-1
j_call: TRBJ2-3
cdr3_nt: TGCGCCAGCAGCTTGGTACAGCGGCTAAGCACAGATACGCAGTATTTT
cdr3_aa: CASSLVQRLSTDTQYF

clone_size: NA
d_call: TRBD1
v_call: TRBV11-1
j_call: TRBJ2-7
cdr3_nt: TGTGCCAGCAGCGTGACAGGGTATTTTGGGCAGTACTTC
cdr3_aa: CASSVTGYFGQYF